The present TCR beta chain was sequenced within a study of response to subunit inactivated influenza vaccine (dated by TCRdb to the late 2010s). Turning to the overall study: Deep quantitative profiling of the T cell receptor repertoire was used in the study to follow responses to a trivalent subunit inactivated influenza vaccine.

Library creation used RT-PCR. Instrument used: Illumina HiSeq 2500. The public sequencing data were trimmed at Q25 with fastp and processed into clonotypes with MiXCR by TCRdb, which kept only in-frame beta chains. Rows with one shared CDR3 protein collapse into an entry with the most common genes and DNA. Present in this sample are around 200,000 distinct CDR3 sequences, nearly 9.5% of which were seen just once. The ten largest account for about 11% of the sample. In the germline V gene (reference sequence), CDR1 corresponds to LGHDT and CDR2 to YNNKEL. The CDR3 spans 15 residues, from the cysteine through the phenylalanine. Left in the record is the CDR3 DNA by itself, 45 bases read in frame from the first base. Germline trimming amounts to 5 bases on V and 2 bases on J, with 7 as the count of junction bases outside the gene matches. This clonotype occurred many times. Its antigen is not yet known. Base-call qualities are not available, and no considerably larger clone is one nucleotide away.

Results and caveats for the whole study, not just this receptor: According to the authors, only a limited number of new T cells may be recruited by each seasonal influenza vaccination.

The chain couples TRBV3-1 to TRBJ2-7; a stretch of 9 junction bases matches TRBD1. The source of this sequence is a man aged 50 or older who received an inactivated influenza vaccine. Donor details come from another sample of the same person, matched by shared clones. Sequences were derived from non-naive T cells sorted from PBMCs, sampled on the day of vaccination. Explained via the paper, the cell subset or site label denotes: memory T cell fraction. CDR3 region: CASSSAGTGTYEQYF. The DNA is as follows: TGTGCCAGCAGCTCGGCCGGGACAGGGACCTACGAGCAGTACTTC.